One sample yielded the 23 T cell receptor beta chains listed below, sequenced in a study of CD8 T cells in ankylosing spondylitis. Notes on the study in general: For ankylosing spondylitis blood, a TCR beta motif of fewer than 10 highly homologous variants appeared characteristic.

TCRdb reprocessed the 5' RACE reads with MiXCR, giving one entry per CDR3 protein. The repertoire consists of around 890,000 distinct CDR3 sequences, with roughly 12% occurring once and the leading ten covering less than 0.65%. No antigen has been identified for these receptors. The sequencing input was blood, either unsorted or a sorted T cell fraction (not recorded which). The receptors were sampled from a male donor with ankylosing spondylitis.

This clonotype turned up a few times. The chain joins TRBV11-3 to TRBJ2-7; unclear D gene. The CDR3 covers 16 residues. Germline V gene lookup returns CDR1 SGHNT and CDR2 YENEEA. The ends were cut back, 3 bases at V and 2 bases at J, with 17 bases in the middle. In DNA form, the CDR3 reads TGTGCCAGCAGCTTTGGTCAGGAACTTGGGGCCTACGAGCAGTACTTC. Protein: CASSFGQELGAYEQYF. Full variable domain (outside the CDR3, taken from reference TRBV11-3 and TRBJ2-7): EAGVVQSPRYKIIEKKQPVAFWCNPISGHNTLYWYLQNLGQGPELLIRYENEEAVDDSQLPKDRFSAERLKGVDSTLKIQPAELGDSAVYLCASSFGQELGAYEQYFGPGTRLTVT.

In this sample, this clonotype turned up a few times. This sequence joins TRBV6-2 or TRBV6-3 and TRBJ2-5, with 8 nucleotides matching TRBD2. The ends lost 5 bases at V and 2 bases at J; junction bases unmatched: 13. The CDR3 totals 17 residues. Germline V gene lookup returns CDR1 MNHEY and CDR2 SVGEGT. The DNA of the CDR3 is TGTGCCAGCAGTATATATTTAGCGGGAAGACGACAAGAGACCCAGTACTTC. Translated: CASSIYLAGRRQETQYF.

The sample holds many counts of this clonotype. The chain joins TRBV29-1 to TRBJ2-7, with a possible D match to TRBD1 (5 bases). This CDR3 contains 14 residues. Looked up from germline, CDR1 is SQVTM and CDR2 is ANQGSEA. The germline V and J ends were trimmed by 7 bases and 4 bases, with 20 bases remaining between them. CDR3 DNA: TGCAGCGCTTCACGTACGAGACAGACGTACGAGCAGTACTTC. Translated: CSASRTRQTYEQYF.

A few counts support this clonotype. The chain recombines TRBV18 with TRBJ2-3, with D possibly being TRBD1 (6 bases). Germline V gene data show CDR1 as KGHSH and CDR2 as LQKENI. The V end was cut by 8 bases, the J end by 0 bases, with 9 bases between. The CDR3 extends over 13 amino acids. CDR3 nucleotides: TGTGCCAGCCTTGGACAGAGCACAGATACGCAGTATTTT. Residues: CASLGQSTDTQYF.

The gene calls are TRBV10-3 and TRBJ2-3; 8 nucleotides align to TRBD2. V lost 2 bases to trimming and J lost 5 bases; unmatched junction nucleotides: 9. The CDR3 totals 16 residues. Germline V CDR1 and CDR2: ENHRY, SYGVKD. Here the CDR3 reads CAISEGAGGYLDTQYF. Written as DNA, the CDR3 is TGTGCCATCAGTGAGGGGGCGGGAGGCTACCTAGATACGCAGTATTTT.

The V call is TRBV20-1, the J call TRBJ2-7, with D maybe TRBD1 (5 bases). The ends were cut back, 1 base at V and 7 bases at J, with 14 bases in the middle. CDR1 is DFQATT and CDR2 is SNEGSKA in the germline V gene (reference sequence). This CDR3 is built from 13 residues. Written as DNA, the CDR3 is TGCAGTGCTAGAGGTCAACAGGCTGGGGAGCAGTACTTC. Amino acid sequence: CSARGQQAGEQYF.

V gene TRBV7-9 combines with J gene TRBJ2-7; D perhaps matches TRBD1 (6 bases). The CDR3 runs 15 residues. CDR1 is SEHNR, CDR2 FQNEAQ, per germline (reference sequence). Trimming removed 0 bases from V and 0 bases from J, with 9 bases in between. CDR3 in amino acids: CASSLAWGHSYEQYF. The CDR3 nucleotides read TGTGCCAGCAGCTTAGCCTGGGGACACTCCTACGAGCAGTACTTC.

This clonotype was observed a handful of times. J is TRBJ1-1 and V is TRBV5-1; TRBD1 matches at 7 bases. The V segment lost 3 bases and the J segment 10 bases; nucleotides outside the gene matches: 12. CDR3 length: 14 residues. Germline CDR1 is SGHRS and CDR2 is YFSETQ. CDR3 nucleotides: TGCGCCAGCAGCTCCCAGGGGGGGAGGGAGAGAGCTTTCTTT. Encoded protein: CASSSQGGRERAFF.

This clonotype came up a few times. The chain has TRBV27 and TRBJ2-3, with D maybe TRBD2 (5 bases). The CDR3 is 16 amino acids. Between the trimmed V and J ends, which lost 5 bases and 2 bases, there was a span of 17 bases. CDR1 is MNHEY, CDR2 SMNVEV, per germline (reference sequence). CDR3: CASSIRGPLATDTQYF. The CDR3 DNA reads TGTGCCAGCAGTATCCGGGGTCCTCTCGCCACAGATACGCAGTATTTT.

The rearrangement links TRBV5-1 to TRBJ2-3; the D is unclear. The CDR3 loop spans 14 amino acids. The germline V gene has CDR1 SGHRS and CDR2 YFSETQ. Trimming left V 1 base short and J 6 bases short, with 12 bases between. CDR3 region: CASSLLRGADTQYF. The CDR3 DNA follows: TGCGCCAGCAGCTTGTTGAGAGGCGCGGATACGCAGTATTTT. The variable domain in full, with the rest retrieved from reference TRBV5-1 and TRBJ2-3, is KAGVTQTPRYLIKTRGQQVTLSCSPISGHRSVSWYQQTPGQGLQFLFEYFSETQRNKGNFPGRFSGRQFSNSRSEMNVSTLELGDSALYLCASSLLRGADTQYFGPGTRLTVL.

The chain combines TRBV20-1 with TRBJ2-6; the D gene could be TRBD1 or TRBD2 (5 bases each). Germline-derived CDR1 and CDR2 are DFQATT and SNEGSKA (reference sequence). The CDR3 sequence is 17 residues long. The germline V and J ends were trimmed by 2 bases and 0 bases, with 14 bases remaining between them. CDR3 bases: TGCAGTGCTAGATTGTGGGGGTCCATCTCTGGGGCCAACGTCCTGACTTTC. This codes for CSARLWGSISGANVLTF.

The V gene is TRBV4-1, the J gene TRBJ2-1; 9 bases match TRBD2. J gave up 12 bases and V 0 bases, and 6 bases lay outside the gene matches. There are 14 residues in the CDR3. CDR1 and CDR2 from the germline V gene are MGHRA and YSYEKL. CDR3 nucleotides: TGCGCCAGCAGCCAAGATACAAGCGGGAGGCCGCAGTTCTTC. Residues: CASSQDTSGRPQFF.

This clonotype was counted at least ten times. The chain couples TRBV5-1 to TRBJ2-1; TRBD2 matches 12 bases. CDR1 and CDR2 from the germline V gene are SGHRS and YFSETQ. Trimming cost V 4 bases and J 7 bases; bases outside gene matches: 9. The CDR3 extends over 16 amino acids. For the CDR3, the DNA is TGCGCCAGCAGCCCACGGACTAGCGGGATAATGAATGAGCAGTTCTTC. This encodes CASSPRTSGIMNEQFF.

This clonotype was observed many times. CDR3 nucleotide sequence: TGCAGCGTTGAACCAGTACCCGATAGCAATCAGCCCCAGCATTTT. Translating it yields CSVEPVPDSNQPQHF. The chain combines TRBV29-1 with TRBJ1-5; D ambiguous. The CDR3 has 15 amino acids. The V end lost 2 bases, the J end lost 0 bases, and 11 bases lay between the germline ends. Germline V lookup: CDR1 SQVTM, CDR2 ANQGSEA. Full variable domain (outside the CDR3, taken from reference TRBV29-1 and TRBJ1-5): SAVISQKPSRDICQRGTSLTIQCQVDSQVTMMFWYRQQPGQSLTLIATANQGSEATYESGFVIDKFPISRPNLTFSTLTVSNMSPEDSSIYLCSVEPVPDSNQPQHFGDGTRLSIL.

There are a few counts of this clonotype. This rearrangement joins TRBV20-1 to TRBJ2-1, with 9 bases aligning to TRBD2. With 1 base clipped from V and 2 bases from J, the junction kept 9 bases outside the gene matches. This CDR3 is 17 amino acids long. Germline assignment: CDR1 DFQATT and CDR2 SNEGSKA (reference sequence). The CDR3 coding sequence is TGCAGTGCTAGAGCCCTACTCCTAGCGGGGACCTACAATGAGCAGTTCTTC. Amino acid sequence: CSARALLLAGTYNEQFF.

This chain links TRBV20-1 with TRBJ1-4; 9 nucleotides align to TRBD1. This CDR3 region has 13 residues. Germline CDR1 and CDR2: DFQATT and SNEGSKA (reference sequence). Trimming took 1 base from V and 8 from J; bases not matched to a gene: 2. The CDR3 sequence: CSARGTGAEKLFF. CDR3 nucleotide sequence: TGCAGTGCTAGAGGGACAGGGGCGGAAAAACTGTTTTTT.

V usage is TRBV5-5 and J usage is TRBJ2-3; no reliable D call. The V end lost 1 base, the J end lost 4 bases, and 10 bases lay between the germline ends. Germline V gene sequence: CDR1 SGHKS, CDR2 YYEKEE (reference sequence). The CDR3 totals 14 residues. The CDR3 region is CASSLFRLPDTQYF. The CDR3 region has the DNA TGTGCCAGCAGCTTGTTCCGGCTCCCAGATACGCAGTATTTT.

The chain joins TRBV23-1 to TRBJ2-5, with 10 bases identical to TRBD1. TRBV23-1 is an ORF, with its function uncertain. This CDR3 contains 17 residues. V lost 4 bases and J lost 5; bases outside the gene matches: 13. The CDR3 coding sequence is TGCGCCAGCAGTCCGCCTCCGGGACAGGGGTCCGTGGAGACCCAGTACTTC. This translates into CASSPPPGQGSVETQYF.

In its sample, this clonotype was seen a few times. The V call is TRBV15, the J call TRBJ1-1; 8 nucleotides match TRBD1. The germline V gene encodes CDR1 LNHNV and CDR2 YYDKDF (reference sequence). CDR3 length equals 17 residues. The junction had 9 bases not matched to a gene; V was cut back by 1 base and J by 2 bases. The DNA of the CDR3 is TGTGCCACCAGCAGAGGCACAGGGGGTCGGTACAACACTGAAGCTTTCTTT. This sequence encodes CATSRGTGGRYNTEAFF.

The rearrangement links TRBV27 to TRBJ2-6, with 12 bases lining up with TRBD1. The germline V gene has CDR1 MNHEY and CDR2 SMNVEV (reference sequence). Germline trimming cut 2 bases from V and 0 bases from J; bases unmatched to any gene: 11. The CDR3 has 21 amino acids. The CDR3 loop reads CASSLLRDRGRVLSGANVLTF. CDR3 coding DNA: TGTGCCAGCAGTTTACTCCGGGACAGGGGGCGGGTTCTCTCTGGGGCCAACGTCCTGACTTTC. Using reference TRBV27 and TRBJ2-6 for the parts outside the CDR3, the full variable domain is EAQVTQNPRYLITVTGKKLTVTCSQNMNHEYMSWYRQDPGLGLRQIYYSMNVEVTDKGDVPEGYKVSRKEKRNFPLILESPSPNQTSLYFCASSLLRDRGRVLSGANVLTFGAGSRLTVL.

This clonotype was picked up many times. This chain links TRBV29-1 with TRBJ1-2, with a possible D match to TRBD1 (6 bases). The CDR3 has 12 amino acids. V was pared by 6 bases and J by 8 bases, with 16 bases between. CDR1 is SQVTM, CDR2 ANQGSEA, per germline. CDR3: CSVADRLRGYTF. The CDR3 coding sequence is TGCAGCGTAGCTGACAGGCTTCGGGGCTACACCTTC.

In DNA, the CDR3 is TGCGCCAGCAGCTTAGGGACACCGCGTCTCACAGATACGCAGTATTTT. Translated, it gives CASSLGTPRLTDTQYF. The rearrangement joins TRBV5-1 to TRBJ2-3; a weak D match, TRBD1 (6 bases). This CDR3 comprises 16 residues. Germline assignment: CDR1 SGHRS and CDR2 YFSETQ. V gave up 2 bases and J gave up 2 bases, with 15 bases separating them.

This clonotype was seen a handful of times. One end of the junction varies from germline; a read error may be responsible. The rearrangement links TRBV7-7 to TRBJ2-5; no definite D call. Looked up from germline, CDR1 is SSHAT and CDR2 is FNYEAQ (reference sequence). The CDR3 has 14 residues. CDR3 sequence reads: CASSLRVIGETQYF. The CDR3, as DNA: TGTGCTAGCAGCTTACGAGTGATCGGCGAGACCCAGTACTTC.